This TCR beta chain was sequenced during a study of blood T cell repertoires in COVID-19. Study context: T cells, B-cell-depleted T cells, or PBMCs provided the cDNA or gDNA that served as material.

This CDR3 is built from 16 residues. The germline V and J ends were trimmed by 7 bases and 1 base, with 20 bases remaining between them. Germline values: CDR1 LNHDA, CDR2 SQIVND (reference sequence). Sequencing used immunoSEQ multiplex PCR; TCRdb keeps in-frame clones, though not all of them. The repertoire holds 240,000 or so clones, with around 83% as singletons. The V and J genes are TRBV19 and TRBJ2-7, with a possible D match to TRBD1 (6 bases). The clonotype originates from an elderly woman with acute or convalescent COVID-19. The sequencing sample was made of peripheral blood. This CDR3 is CASKETGGIGSYEQYF. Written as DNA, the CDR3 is TGTGCCAGTAAGGAGACAGGCGGCATCGGGTCCTACGAGCAGTACTTC.